Below are 23 T cell receptor beta chains sequenced from a single sample in a study of blood T cell repertoires in COVID-19 (dated by TCRdb to 2018 to 2020). Library prep was done by the immunoSEQ multiplex PCR assay. In TCRdb, the immuneACCESS table is reduced to in-frame sequences with V and J assigned. These tables do not hold every clone; where another copy was compared, an unresolved V gene accounts for under half, and the others remain unexplained. This sample is represented by approximately 100,000 clones; roughly nine tenths of them were singletons. Clones ranked in the top ten supply roughly 0.88% of the sample. The specimen sequenced was peripheral blood. These receptors were collected from a man between 60 and 70 years old with acute or convalescent COVID-19.

The CDR3 DNA reads TGCGCCAGCAGCTTGGCAGGGCCTACCAGCACAGATACGCAGTATTTT. Protein sequence: CASSLAGPTSTDTQYF. The rearrangement uses TRBV5-1 and TRBJ2-3; D perhaps matches TRBD1 (5 bases). Germline loops: CDR1 SGHRS, CDR2 YFSETQ. The CDR3 runs 16 residues. Trimming took 0 bases from V and 0 from J, leaving 11 bases between them.

The chain is built from TRBV7-9 and TRBJ1-5; perhaps TRBD1 as D (5 bases). Trimming took off 5 bases at V and 2 bases at J, with 10 bases between the two ends. Germline V gene lookup returns CDR1 SEHNR and CDR2 FQNEAQ (reference sequence). The CDR3 sequence is 14 residues long. The CDR3 nucleotides are TGTGCCAGCAGCCTCGGGGGGGGCAATCAGCCCCAGCATTTT. Protein: CASSLGGGNQPQHF.

CDR3 sequence (DNA): TGTGCCAGCAGTTTACTGACTGGCAAGGACTATGGCTACACCTTC. This gives the protein CASSLLTGKDYGYTF. The chain couples TRBV27 to TRBJ1-2; D is undetermined. CDR3 length equals 15 residues. Trimming removed 2 bases at V and 3 bases at J, with 13 bases between. Germline V gene lookup returns CDR1 MNHEY and CDR2 SMNVEV (reference sequence).

This clone was detected a few times. The V call is TRBV10-3, the J call TRBJ2-7, with 9 positions matching TRBD2. The CDR3 sequence is 14 residues long. V gave up 0 bases and J gave up 4 bases; unmatched junction bases: 1. Germline V lookup: CDR1 ENHRY, CDR2 SYGVKD. The CDR3 DNA reads as TGTGCCATCAGTGAGTCGACTAGCGGTTACGAGCAGTACGTC. Translated, it gives CAISESTSGYEQYV.

The V and J genes are TRBV5-1 and TRBJ1-2; TRBD1 matches 8 bases. V shed 5 bases, J shed 4 bases, and the junction held 4 bases outside the gene matches. The CDR3 runs to 13 residues. Looked up from germline, CDR1 is SGHRS and CDR2 is YFSETQ. CDR3 region: CASRITGGYGYTF. CDR3 DNA sequence: TGCGCCAGCAGGATAACAGGGGGCTATGGCTACACCTTC.

CDR3 in amino acids: CASNEGGSYEQYV. The CDR3 DNA sequence: TGTGCCAGCAATGAAGGTGGGAGCTACGAGCAGTACGTC. The rearrangement links TRBV28 to TRBJ2-7; possibly TRBD2 for D (5 bases). Germline loops: CDR1 MDHEN, CDR2 SYDVKM. This CDR3 has 13 residues. V lost 7 bases, J lost 3 bases, and 13 bases lay in between.

The J gene is TRBJ1-4, the V gene TRBV12-3 or TRBV12-4; D might be TRBD1 (6 bases). Trimming cost V 5 bases and J 7 bases, with 11 bases left between them. This CDR3 contains 13 residues. The CDR3 protein is CASSKQGGEKLFF. CDR3 bases: TGTGCCAGCAGTAAACAGGGTGGTGAAAAACTGTTTTTT.

The rearrangement joins TRBV9 to TRBJ1-2, with a possible D match to TRBD1 (6 bases). V gave up 4 bases and J gave up 6 bases, with 19 bases separating them. There are 15 residues in the CDR3. Germline CDR1 SGDLS, CDR2 YYNGEE. CDR3 loop: CASSPFTGSGDGYTF. The CDR3 DNA reads TGTGCCAGCAGCCCGTTTACAGGGTCCGGCGATGGCTACACCTTC.

The chain links TRBV21-1 to TRBJ2-4; the table assigns TRBD1, which was not confirmed against the DNA. TRBV21-1 is a documented pseudogene. The CDR3 runs to 23 residues. In DNA, the CDR3 is TGTGCCAGCAGCAAAGTAAACTCATTCGGACACCCACAGGGCTCTATAGCCAAAAACATTCAGTACTTC. This sequence encodes CASSKVNSFGHPQGSIAKNIQYF.

V and J are TRBV29-1 and TRBJ1-2; D unresolved. This CDR3 contains 13 residues. In germline, CDR1 is SQVTM, CDR2 ANQGSEA. V was shortened by 7 bases and J by 3 bases, with 15 bases between the two germline ends. CDR3 DNA sequence: TGCAGCGGGGTGGGAGGTAGCGACTATGGCTACACCTTC. Translated: CSGVGGSDYGYTF.

The CDR3 DNA is TGTGCCATCAGACAGCTAGCGGGAGCGAGTTACGAGCAGTACTTC. It is translated as CAIRQLAGASYEQYF. V is TRBV10-3 and J is TRBJ2-7, with 10 bases that match TRBD2. The CDR3 runs 15 residues. The junction had 9 bases not matched to a gene; V was cut back by 6 bases and J by 4 bases. From germline, CDR1 is ENHRY and CDR2 SYGVKD.

The CDR3: CASSLLSGTGANQPQHF. In DNA, the CDR3 is TGTGCCAGTAGTCTCCTCTCCGGGACAGGGGCCAATCAGCCCCAGCATTTT. V gene TRBV19 combines with J gene TRBJ1-5; 10 bases are a match to TRBD1. The CDR3 is 17 amino acids. The junction had 10 bases not matched to a gene; V was cut back by 5 bases and J by 3 bases. CDR1 is LNHDA and CDR2 is SQIVND in the germline V gene (reference sequence).

The rearrangement uses TRBV2 and TRBJ2-3; 7 bases are a match to TRBD2. The CDR3 has 17 amino acids. Germline V gene data show CDR1 as SNHLY and CDR2 as FYNNEI. Losses at the gene ends were 5 bases for V and 11 bases for J; bases not matched to a gene: 22. The CDR3 protein is CASSNAGLQKQAGRQYF. In DNA form, the CDR3 reads TGTGCCAGCAGTAACGCAGGGCTACAAAAACAAGCGGGGCGGCAGTATTTT.

The chain combines TRBV11-2 with TRBJ2-1; perhaps TRBD2 as D (5 bases). V was shortened by 3 bases and J by 2 bases, with 8 bases between the two germline ends. The CDR3 loop spans 14 amino acids. The V gene's germline CDR1 is SGHAT and CDR2 FQNNGV. The CDR3 sequence is CASSLRVAYNEQFF. The CDR3, as DNA: TGTGCCAGCAGCTTGCGGGTAGCCTACAATGAGCAGTTCTTC.

This chain's CDR3 is CASSPGSGRADTGELFF. In DNA, the CDR3 is TGTGCCAGCAGCCCTGGGAGCGGGAGGGCCGACACCGGGGAGCTGTTTTTT. This chain uses TRBV5-4 with TRBJ2-2; 10 nucleotides line up with TRBD2. There are 17 residues in the CDR3. Germline V lookup: CDR1 SGHNT, CDR2 YYREEE (reference sequence). Trimming removed 4 bases from V and 3 bases from J; junction bases left unmatched: 9.

V is TRBV19 and J is TRBJ2-2, with a possible D match to TRBD1 (6 bases). The CDR3 covers 16 residues. V lost 4 bases and J lost 0, with 12 bases in between. Germline V gene lookup returns CDR1 LNHDA and CDR2 SQIVND (reference sequence). The CDR3 here is CASSTWDIPNTGELFF. DNA for the CDR3: TGTGCCAGTAGTACTTGGGACATACCGAACACCGGGGAGCTGTTTTTT.

As to this clone: Other DNA sequences within the sample encode an identical CDR3. V gene TRBV2 combines with J gene TRBJ1-5; D ambiguous. The CDR3 runs 12 residues. CDR1 is SNHLY, CDR2 FYNNEI, per germline. Trimming took 6 bases from V and 1 from J, leaving 4 bases between them. In nucleotides, the CDR3 is TGTGCCAGCAGCGGGAGCAATCAGCCCCAGCATTTT. Protein: CASSGSNQPQHF. The entire variable domain, with the rest obtained from reference TRBV2 and TRBJ1-5, is as follows: EPEVTQTPSHQVTQMGQEVILRCVPISNHLYFYWYRQILGQKVEFLVSFYNNEISEKSEIFDDQFSVERPDGSNFTLKIRSTKLEDSAMYFCASSGSNQPQHFGDGTRLSIL.

As to this clone: Other nucleotide sequences in the sample specify the same CDR3. This sequence joins TRBV2 and TRBJ1-5, with D possibly TRBD1 on 5 matching bases. This CDR3 has 15 residues. From germline, CDR1 is SNHLY and CDR2 FYNNEI. Trimming took 2 bases from V and 3 from J, leaving 11 bases between them. Written as DNA, the CDR3 is TGTGCCAGCAGTGAAATTCGGGGGTCCAATCAGCCCCAGCATTTT. This sequence encodes CASSEIRGSNQPQHF.

This chain uses TRBV21-1 with TRBJ2-5; the table's D call, TRBD1, was not checked against the DNA. TRBV21-1 is tagged as a pseudogene. The CDR3 consists of 13 residues. The CDR3 DNA sequence: TGTGCCGGGGCTGGGACAGTTAAAGAGACCCAGTACTTC. This sequence encodes CAGAGTVKETQYF.

The V call is TRBV24-1, the J call TRBJ2-3; a weak D match, TRBD2 (7 bases). The germline CDR1 and CDR2 sequences are KGHDR and SFDVKD. The CDR3 extends over 14 amino acids. With 7 bases removed from V and 3 bases from J, the gap between germline ends came to 13 bases. CDR3 protein: CATRAGAGTDTQYF. As DNA, the CDR3 is TGTGCCACCAGGGCGGGGGCCGGAACAGATACGCAGTATTTT.

The chain has TRBV6-1 and TRBJ1-2, with a weak D call TRBD1 (5 bases). CDR3 size: 13 residues. V gave up 3 bases and J gave up 8 bases, with 13 bases separating them. Germline CDR1 reads MNHNS; CDR2 reads SASEGT. CDR3 in amino acids: CASSDRVLQGYTF. The CDR3, as DNA: TGTGCCAGCAGTGACAGGGTCTTACAGGGCTACACCTTC.

The V and J genes are TRBV6-5 and TRBJ1-1; unclear D gene. V lost 6 bases and J 5 bases, leaving 13 bases between the germline ends. The CDR3 length is 13 residues. Germline assignment: CDR1 MNHEY and CDR2 SVGAGI. The CDR3 nucleotides are TGTGCCAGCAGCGGGGAGGTGGGGACTGAAGCTTTCTTT. As protein: CASSGEVGTEAFF.

The chain has TRBV24-1 and TRBJ1-5; D is ambiguous. In germline, CDR1 is KGHDR, CDR2 SFDVKD. V lost 3 bases and J lost 4, with 15 bases in between. The CDR3 spans 16 residues. The DNA of the CDR3 is TGTGCCACCAGTGATGGAACGCAGGCCAAAAATCAGCCCCAGCATTTT. It encodes CATSDGTQAKNQPQHF.